What follows are 32 T cell receptor beta chains derived from one specimen sequenced in a study of blood T cell repertoires in COVID-19. The data were produced by immunoSEQ multiplex PCR, yet TCRdb's version contains in-frame clones alone and is incomplete. Among about 210,000 clones, approximately 88% were seen once, and the ten largest hold 2% to 3%. Specimen: PBMCs or T cells enriched from blood (not recorded which). Every receptor here comes from a woman aged 40 to 50 with acute COVID-19.

The chain uses TRBV30 and TRBJ1-1; D perhaps matches TRBD1 (6 bases). Trimming took 1 base from V and 4 from J, leaving 13 bases between them. CDR3 length: 14 residues. CDR1 and CDR2 from the germline V gene are GTSNPN and SVGIG (reference sequence). The CDR3 sequence is CAWSGGGVGTEAFF. DNA of the CDR3: TGTGCCTGGAGTGGAGGGGGGGTAGGCACTGAAGCTTTCTTT.

The chain carries TRBV9 and TRBJ2-3, with D perhaps TRBD2 (5 bases). The CDR3 length is 15 residues. The ends were cut back, 0 bases at V and 2 bases at J, with 10 bases in the middle. Per the germline V gene, CDR1 is SGDLS and CDR2 is YYNGEE. Here the CDR3 reads CASSVGVSDTDTQYF. CDR3 DNA sequence: TGTGCCAGCAGCGTAGGCGTTAGCGACACAGATACGCAGTATTTT.

The V call is TRBV5-1, the J call TRBJ2-7; no clear D gene. The length of the CDR3 is 11 residues. Germline-derived CDR1 and CDR2 are SGHRS and YFSETQ. Trimming stripped 5 bases from V and 5 bases from J, with 8 bases between. The CDR3 is CASREADEQYF. The DNA of the CDR3 is TGCGCCAGCAGAGAGGCGGACGAGCAGTACTTC.

The rearrangement joins TRBV10-3 to TRBJ2-1, with TRBD1 matching over 8 bases. V lost 7 bases to trimming and J lost 5 bases; unmatched junction nucleotides: 7. CDR3 length: 14 amino acids. From germline, CDR1 is ENHRY and CDR2 SYGVKD. CDR3: CAIKGQGRDNEQFF. As DNA, the CDR3 is TGTGCCATCAAAGGACAGGGACGGGACAATGAGCAGTTCTTC.

The chain links TRBV7-2 to TRBJ2-1, with TRBD2 identical over 12 bases. J was trimmed by 0 bases and V by 5 bases; bases with no gene match: 11. This CDR3 is built from 19 residues. Germline V gene sequence: CDR1 SGHTA, CDR2 FQGNSA. The CDR3 DNA reads TGTGCCAGCAGCCTTCGGACTAGCGGGGCGATAAGCTCCTACAATGAGCAGTTCTTC. It specifies CASSLRTSGAISSYNEQFF. The full variable domain, completed using reference TRBV7-2 and TRBJ2-1, is GAGVSQSPSNKVTEKGKDVELRCDPISGHTALYWYRQSLGQGLEFLIYFQGNSAPDKSGLPSDRFSAERTGGSVSTLTIQRTQQEDSAVYLCASSLRTSGAISSYNEQFFGPGTRLTVL.

The gene calls are TRBV6-2 or TRBV6-3 and TRBJ2-4; TRBD2 aligns across 8 bases. CDR1 MNHEY and CDR2 SVGEGT come from the germline V gene. The CDR3 loop spans 16 amino acids. V shed 0 bases and J 7 bases; nucleotides not matched to a gene: 8. DNA for the CDR3: TGTGCCAGCAGTTACTCCCTAGCGGGTCAGAAGAACATTCAGTACTTC. As protein: CASSYSLAGQKNIQYF.

The chain joins TRBV21-1 to TRBJ2-1; the D call of TRBD2 is as the table states it, not checked on the DNA. TRBV21-1 is a pseudogene. The CDR3 has 19 residues. The CDR3 DNA reads as TGTGCCAGCAGCAATCGGGGGGCCGAAACCAAGAGCTCCTACAATGAGCAGTTCTTC. Protein sequence: CASSNRGAETKSSYNEQFF.

This chain uses TRBV7-9 with TRBJ1-1; 7 bases align to TRBD1. The J segment lost 4 bases and the V segment lost 5 bases, leaving 7 bases of the junction unmatched. This CDR3 spans 14 amino acids. CDR1 is SEHNR and CDR2 is FQNEAQ in the germline V gene (reference sequence). The CDR3 DNA reads TGTGCCAGCAGCAAGACAGGGCTGGGCACTGAAGCTTTCTTT. Protein sequence: CASSKTGLGTEAFF.

This sequence joins TRBV5-1 and TRBJ2-2; D gene unclear. V shed 3 bases and J shed 1 base, with 7 bases lying between them. Per the germline V gene, CDR1 is SGHRS and CDR2 is YFSETQ. This CDR3 is built from 14 residues. The chain's CDR3 is CASSSTLNTGELFF. For the CDR3, the DNA is TGCGCCAGCAGCTCGACTTTGAACACCGGGGAGCTGTTTTTT.

This clone was counted a single time. This chain joins TRBV13 and TRBJ2-7; D perhaps matches TRBD1 (5 bases). There are 13 residues in the CDR3. Trimming cost V 5 bases and J 3 bases, with 11 bases left between them. Germline V gene lookup returns CDR1 PRHDT and CDR2 FYEKMQ (reference sequence). The CDR3 spells CASSIRVNYEQYF. DNA of the CDR3: TGTGCCAGCAGCATCAGGGTCAACTACGAGCAGTACTTC.

V usage is TRBV30 and J usage is TRBJ1-3; D unresolved. The V and J ends lost 1 base and 2 bases respectively, with 6 bases between them. This CDR3 contains 13 residues. The germline CDR1 and CDR2 sequences are GTSNPN and SVGIG (reference sequence). The CDR3 coding sequence is TGTGCCTGGAGTGACGGGGCTGGAAACACCATATATTTT. Translation: CAWSDGAGNTIYF.

The chain joins TRBV7-2 to TRBJ1-1; 8 bases are a match to TRBD1. Germline V CDR1 and CDR2: SGHTA, FQGNSA. This CDR3 spans 15 amino acids. Trimming took 5 bases from V and 2 from J; bases not matched to a gene: 7. CDR3 loop: CASSLRQGQNTEAFF. Written as DNA, the CDR3 is TGTGCCAGCAGCCTCCGACAGGGGCAAAACACTGAAGCTTTCTTT.

The chain combines TRBV7-2 with TRBJ2-2; 14 bases align to TRBD2. Per the germline V gene, CDR1 is SGHTA and CDR2 is FQGNSA. This CDR3 contains 17 residues. The V segment lost 4 bases and the J segment 1 base; nucleotides outside the gene matches: 2. CDR3 bases: TGTGCCAGCAGCTCGACTAGCGGGGGGGTGAACACCGGGGAGCTGTTTTTT. The encoded protein is CASSSTSGGVNTGELFF.

The chain is built from TRBV11-2 and TRBJ2-3, with a possible D match to TRBD2 (5 bases). The CDR3 has 15 amino acids. Germline CDR1 and CDR2: SGHAT and FQNNGV. With 0 bases removed from V and 2 bases from J, the gap between germline ends came to 9 bases. CDR3 bases: TGTGCCAGCAGCTTAGAGGGAGCGGACACAGATACGCAGTATTTT. This sequence encodes CASSLEGADTDTQYF. Full variable domain (rest looked up from reference TRBV11-2 and TRBJ2-3): EAGVAQSPRYKIIEKRQSVAFWCNPISGHATLYWYQQILGQGPKLLIQFQNNGVVDDSQLPKDRFSAERLKGVDSTLKIQPAKLEDSAVYLCASSLEGADTDTQYFGPGTRLTVL.

V and J are TRBV6-5 and TRBJ1-1; a possible D gene is TRBD1 (5 bases). Germline V gene lookup returns CDR1 MNHEY and CDR2 SVGAGI. V was clipped by 5 bases and J by 5 bases, with 12 bases between them. The CDR3 length is 13 residues. The CDR3 spells CASSRQIVTEAFF. The CDR3 DNA follows: TGTGCCAGCAGTAGACAGATTGTAACTGAAGCTTTCTTT.

The J gene is TRBJ1-6, the V gene TRBV25-1, with D possibly TRBD1 on 6 matching bases. The V gene lost 6 bases and the J gene lost 9 bases, with 18 bases spanning the gap. This CDR3 has 15 residues. CDR1 MGHDK and CDR2 SYGVNS come from the germline V gene. CDR3 DNA sequence: TGTGCCAGCAGGCCAACCCAGGGGCGGAGTTCACCCCTCCACTTT. Amino acid sequence: CASRPTQGRSSPLHF.

The genes are TRBV18 and TRBJ1-5; D call uncertain. Trimming cost V 3 bases and J 3 bases, with 6 bases left between them. Germline V CDR1 and CDR2: KGHSH, LQKENI. The length of the CDR3 is 13 residues. Here the CDR3 reads CASSPEYNQPQHF. The CDR3 DNA follows: TGTGCCAGCTCACCGGAGTACAATCAGCCCCAGCATTTT.

The chain recombines TRBV9 with TRBJ2-1, with TRBD2 as a possible D gene (6 bases). This CDR3 is built from 14 residues. Germline V gene data show CDR1 as SGDLS and CDR2 as YYNGEE. V was clipped by 0 bases and J by 8 bases, with 12 bases between them. In DNA, the CDR3 is TGTGCCAGCAGCGTAGAGACTAGTATTGATGAGCAGTTCTTC. Its translation: CASSVETSIDEQFF.

As regards this clone: An end of the junction differs from the germline gene, which may be a read error. This sequence joins TRBV5-5 and TRBJ2-4, with a weak D call TRBD1 (5 bases). Germline V lookup: CDR1 SGHKS, CDR2 YYEKEE (reference sequence). This CDR3 has 12 residues. CDR3 residues: CASSLGQGRANF. The CDR3 nucleotides read TGTGCCAGCAGCTTGGGGCAGGGTCGTGCCAACTTC.

V and J are TRBV19 and TRBJ1-3, with TRBD1 matching 9 bases. Germline CDR1 and CDR2: LNHDA and SQIVND (reference sequence). The CDR3 contains 16 residues. J was trimmed by 0 bases and V by 7 bases; bases with no gene match: 7. Here the CDR3 DNA reads TGTGCCAGTACTGGACAGGGGAATCGCTCTGGAAACACCATATATTTT. Translating it yields CASTGQGNRSGNTIYF. The complete variable domain, with remaining parts taken from reference TRBV19 and TRBJ1-3, reads DGGITQSPKYLFRKEGQNVTLSCEQNLNHDAMYWYRQDPGQGLRLIYYSQIVNDFQKGDIAEGYSVSREKKESFPLTVTSAQKNPTAFYLCASTGQGNRSGNTIYFGEGSWLTVV.

This clone turned up a few times. J is TRBJ1-2 and V is TRBV25-1, with 9 bases that match TRBD1. V was pared by 5 bases and J by 4 bases, with 14 bases of the junction left unmatched. CDR1 and CDR2 (germline): MGHDK, SYGVNS. The CDR3 extends over 17 amino acids. The CDR3 sequence is CASSSPSNRGRSYGYTF. The CDR3 nucleotides read TGTGCCAGCAGTTCCCCTTCAAACAGGGGGCGGAGCTATGGCTACACCTTC.

The chain employs TRBV5-1 and TRBJ2-2; D may be TRBD2 (6 bases). The CDR3 has 15 amino acids. The ends were cut back, 0 bases at V and 2 bases at J, with 8 bases in the middle. Germline V gives CDR1 SGHRS, CDR2 YFSETQ. DNA of the CDR3: TGCGCCAGCAGCTTGGTGGGGGGTAACACCGGGGAGCTGTTTTTT. Residues: CASSLVGGNTGELFF.

This chain connects TRBV5-1 to TRBJ2-4; TRBD1 might be the D (7 bases). CDR3 size: 14 residues. The germline CDR1 and CDR2 sequences are SGHRS and YFSETQ. Trimming pared 2 bases from V and 7 bases from J, leaving 13 bases between. The CDR3 bases are TGCGCCAGCAGCTTTGGAGGGGGACAGAACATTCAGTACTTC. This encodes CASSFGGGQNIQYF. The whole variable domain, filled in from reference TRBV5-1 and TRBJ2-4, reads KAGVTQTPRYLIKTRGQQVTLSCSPISGHRSVSWYQQTPGQGLQFLFEYFSETQRNKGNFPGRFSGRQFSNSRSEMNVSTLELGDSALYLCASSFGGGQNIQYFGAGTRLSVL.

The rearrangement links TRBV6-2 or TRBV6-3 to TRBJ1-2, with 11 bases fitting TRBD1. The CDR3 covers 12 residues. The trim removed 6 bases at V and 14 bases at J, leaving 8 bases unmatched. CDR1 is MNHEY and CDR2 is SVGEGT in the germline V gene. The CDR3 loop reads CASSPGQGVLTF. CDR3 coding DNA: TGTGCCAGCAGCCCGGGACAGGGGGTCTTGACCTTC.

The chain recombines TRBV6-6 with TRBJ1-4; 9 bases align to TRBD1. The CDR3 sequence is 14 residues long. The trim removed 6 bases at V and 8 bases at J, leaving 7 bases unmatched. Germline V gene lookup returns CDR1 MNHNY and CDR2 SVGAGI (reference sequence). As DNA, the CDR3 is TGTGCCAGCAGAGGGACAGGGTTGGGCGAAAAACTGTTTTTT. This sequence encodes CASRGTGLGEKLFF.

V and J are TRBV5-1 and TRBJ2-5; tentative D call: TRBD2 (5 bases). Trimming shortened V by 0 bases and J by 1 base, and 7 bases separated the two germline ends. CDR3 length: 14 amino acids. CDR1 and CDR2 from the germline V gene are SGHRS and YFSETQ. The CDR3 is CASSLGSAQETQYF. CDR3 DNA sequence: TGCGCCAGCAGCTTGGGTAGCGCCCAAGAGACCCAGTACTTC.

Concerning this clone itself: Different DNA sequences within this sample yield the same CDR3. This chain joins TRBV5-4 and TRBJ2-2; 9 bases match TRBD1. The CDR3 has 15 amino acids. Germline V CDR1 and CDR2: SGHNT, YYREEE (reference sequence). V lost 0 bases, J lost 4 bases, and 1 base stayed unmatched. The CDR3 protein is CASSLGQGGTGELFF. The DNA for the CDR3 is TGTGCCAGCAGCTTGGGACAGGGGGGCACCGGGGAGCTGTTTTTT.

This sequence joins TRBV10-1 and TRBJ2-7, with 12 bases lining up with TRBD2. CDR3 length: 14 residues. J gave up 4 bases and V 6 bases, and 4 bases lay outside the gene matches. Germline CDR1 reads WNHNN; CDR2 reads SYGVQD (reference sequence). DNA of the CDR3: TGCGCCAGCAGCTCCGGGACTAGCGGGTACGAGCAGTACTTC. This sequence encodes CASSSGTSGYEQYF.

The rearrangement joins TRBV19 to TRBJ2-7; TRBD1 aligns across 9 bases. CDR3 length equals 14 residues. Trimming at V came to 8 bases and at J to 5 bases, leaving 10 bases not matched to a gene. Germline CDR1 is LNHDA and CDR2 is SQIVND (reference sequence). The CDR3 sequence is CASRQTGQGNEQYF. The DNA for the CDR3 is TGTGCCAGTCGCCAGACGGGACAGGGAAACGAGCAGTACTTC. Complete variable domain (other parts from reference TRBV19 and TRBJ2-7): DGGITQSPKYLFRKEGQNVTLSCEQNLNHDAMYWYRQDPGQGLRLIYYSQIVNDFQKGDIAEGYSVSREKKESFPLTVTSAQKNPTAFYLCASRQTGQGNEQYFGPGTRLTVT.

The gene calls are TRBV7-2 and TRBJ2-7; tentative D call: TRBD1 (6 bases). From germline, CDR1 is SGHTA and CDR2 FQGNSA. Between the trimmed V and J ends, which lost 3 bases and 0 bases, there was a span of 9 bases. CDR3 length equals 14 residues. The CDR3, as DNA: TGTGCCAGCAGCTTTGACAGGAGCTCCTACGAGCAGTACTTC. This sequence encodes CASSFDRSSYEQYF.

This chain uses TRBV3-1 (or the pseudogene TRBV3-2) with TRBJ1-6, with 7 bases fitting TRBD1. The CDR3 has 15 residues. Trimming cost V 2 bases and J 11 bases; bases outside gene matches: 9. Germline-derived CDR1 and CDR2 are LGHDT and YNNKEL (reference sequence). CDR3 nucleotides: TGTGCCAGCAGCCAAACCATCCAGGGGGTAACACCCCTCCACTTT. Translation: CASSQTIQGVTPLHF.

This clone has just one count. The gene calls are TRBV19 and TRBJ2-6, with 8 bases lining up with TRBD1. Germline V gives CDR1 LNHDA, CDR2 SQIVND (reference sequence). The CDR3 runs 18 residues. J was trimmed by 1 base and V by 5 bases; bases with no gene match: 10. The DNA of the CDR3 is TGTGCCAGTAGTCCGGGGGCAGGGGGCCCTTCTGGGGCCAACGTCCTGACTTTC. Amino acid sequence: CASSPGAGGPSGANVLTF.